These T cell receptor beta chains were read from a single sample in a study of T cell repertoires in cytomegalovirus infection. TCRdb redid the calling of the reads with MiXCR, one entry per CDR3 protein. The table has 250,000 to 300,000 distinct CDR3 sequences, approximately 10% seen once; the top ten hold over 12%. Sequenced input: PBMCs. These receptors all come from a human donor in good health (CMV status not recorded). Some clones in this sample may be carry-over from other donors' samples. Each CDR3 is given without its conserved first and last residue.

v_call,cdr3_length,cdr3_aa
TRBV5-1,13,ASSRGQGDRRTQY
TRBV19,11,ASSPQVNSPLH
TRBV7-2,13,ASSLVGGRPGEQY
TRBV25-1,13,ASSESAGAGNEQF
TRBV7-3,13,ASSLSSSAWETQY
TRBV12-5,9,ASGLVNEQY
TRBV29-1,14,STRTSGRALSATQY
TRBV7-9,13,ASSLTGVINQPQH
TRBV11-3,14,ASSLDLGPNTGELF
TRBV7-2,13,ASTYGGRVNSPLH
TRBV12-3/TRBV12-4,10,ASSLESWEQY